The TCR beta chain under discussion was sequenced for a study of beta chain features in type 1 diabetes. Study results and limitations: Lower insertion and higher deletion counts appeared at VDJ junctions in type 1 diabetes patients. The study found moderately but significantly shorter TCRB CDR3s in all four CD4+ subsets of Type 1 diabetes patients.

Expressed TCRB transcripts got sequenced, as all isolated RNA was reverse transcribed. Profiling relied on immunoSEQ multiplex PCR, and the TCRdb table lists in-frame clones only, not all of them. The repertoire holds approximately 150,000 clones, with about 13% as singletons. Donors contributed one heparinised blood draw apiece, averaging roughly 0.12 L. Sorting based on CD45RO/CCR7/CD25/CD127/CD95/CD27 separated CD4+ naive, central memory, regulatory and stem cell-like memory cells. V lost 0 bases and J 0 bases, leaving 6 bases between the germline ends. There are 15 residues in the CDR3. Germline V gene lookup returns CDR1 SGHRS and CDR2 YFSETQ. Details on this clone: The target antigen is unknown.

The chain has TRBV5-1 and TRBJ1-4; no firm D call. The clonotype originates from a man in his late teens or twenties with type 1 diabetes. The sequencing sample was made of central memory CD4+ T cells from blood. CDR3 protein: CASSLAGATNEKLFF. In DNA, the CDR3 is TGCGCCAGCAGCTTGGCCGGTGCAACTAATGAAAAACTGTTTTTT.